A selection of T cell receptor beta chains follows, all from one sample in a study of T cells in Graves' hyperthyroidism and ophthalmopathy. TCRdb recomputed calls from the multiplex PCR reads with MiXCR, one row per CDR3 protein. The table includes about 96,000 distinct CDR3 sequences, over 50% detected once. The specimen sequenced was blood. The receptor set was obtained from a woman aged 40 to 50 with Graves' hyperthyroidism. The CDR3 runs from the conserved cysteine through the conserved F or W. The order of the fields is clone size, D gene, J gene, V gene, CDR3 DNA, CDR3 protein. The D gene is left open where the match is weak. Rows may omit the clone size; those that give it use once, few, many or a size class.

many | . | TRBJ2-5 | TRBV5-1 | TGCGCCAGCAGCTCATACAGTGAAGAGACCCAGTACTTC | CASSSYSEETQYF
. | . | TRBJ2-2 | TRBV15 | TGTGCCACCAGCAGCCGGCAGATGAGGGAGGGGGGACCCGGGGAGCTGTTTTTT | CATSSRQMREGGPGELFF
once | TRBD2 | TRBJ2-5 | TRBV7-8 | TGTGCCAGCAGCCAGAGCGGGAACGAGACCCAGTACTTC | CASSQSGNETQYF
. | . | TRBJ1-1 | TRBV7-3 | TGTGCCAGCAGCTTAAAGCACAGGGTGGCTTTCTTT | CASSLKHRVAFF
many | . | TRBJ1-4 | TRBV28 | TGTGCCAGCAGTTTAGGGGGCGAAAAACTGTTTTTT | CASSLGGEKLFF
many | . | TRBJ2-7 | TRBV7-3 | TGTGCCAGCAGCCCATATCCAAGCTCCTACGAGCAGTACTTC | CASSPYPSSYEQYF
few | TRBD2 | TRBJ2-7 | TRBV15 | TGTGCCACCAGCAGGGACTTAGCGGGAGTGCGGGAGCAGTACTTC | CATSRDLAGVREQYF
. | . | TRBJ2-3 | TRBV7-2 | TGTGCCGGCAGCTTAGCGGCCCCTTGGGGGACAGATACGCAGTATTTT | CAGSLAAPWGTDTQYF
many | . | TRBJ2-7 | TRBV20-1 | TGCAGTGCTGGAGCGGGCCCTGGTGGCGAGCAGTACTTC | CSAGAGPGGEQYF
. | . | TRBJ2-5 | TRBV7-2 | TGTGCCAGCAGCCTCGGTACAGCCTACCAAGAGACCCAGTACTTC | CASSLGTAYQETQYF
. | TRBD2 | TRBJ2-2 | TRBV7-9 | TGTGCCAGCAGCCCCTCGGGAGGCCCTATCCGGGAGCTGTTTTTT | CASSPSGGPIRELFF
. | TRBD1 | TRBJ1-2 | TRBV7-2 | TGTGCCAGCAGTCGATCCGGGACAGGGGCGGGTGGCTACATCTTC | CASSRSGTGAGGYIF
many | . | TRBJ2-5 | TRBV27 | TGTGCCAGCAGTTTATCGAACCGGGAGACCCAGTACTTC | CASSLSNRETQYF